The 27 T cell receptor beta chains in this list originate from one sample, sequenced in a study of blood T cell repertoires in COVID-19. Profiled with immunoSEQ multiplex PCR; TCRdb holds only in-frame clones, not every one. The table lists roughly 150,000 clones, roughly 85% of them singletons. The sample was peripheral blood. The receptors were gathered from a human donor in a cohort sampled during active COVID-19.

This clone has just one count. J is TRBJ1-5 and V is TRBV24-1; TRBD1 aligns across 8 bases. Trimming cost V 2 bases and J 7 bases; bases outside gene matches: 12. The CDR3 length is 17 residues. Germline V lookup: CDR1 KGHDR, CDR2 SFDVKD. The CDR3: CATSDSSLGTGWQPQHF. The CDR3 nucleotides are TGTGCCACCAGTGATTCCTCACTTGGGACAGGATGGCAGCCCCAGCATTTT.

In nucleotides, the CDR3 is TGCGCCAGCAGCTTGGTGGGGGGGTCCTACGAGCAGTACTTC. This gives the protein CASSLVGGSYEQYF. J is TRBJ2-7 and V is TRBV5-1, with 7 bases that match TRBD2. Germline CDR1 SGHRS, CDR2 YFSETQ. V lost 0 bases, J lost 1 base, and 1 base stayed unmatched. CDR3 length: 14 amino acids.

CDR3 coding DNA: TGTGCCAGCTCACCCTTGGACAGAGACACTGAAGCTTTCTTT. Protein: CASSPLDRDTEAFF. The chain is built from TRBV18 and TRBJ1-1; D possibly corresponds to TRBD1 (6 bases). The CDR3 spans 14 residues. Germline CDR1 reads KGHSH; CDR2 reads LQKENI. Between the trimmed V and J ends, which lost 3 bases and 3 bases, there was a span of 11 bases.

The chain combines TRBV11-1 with TRBJ2-7; a possible D gene is TRBD2 (6 bases). Trimming removed 7 bases from V and 0 bases from J, with 16 bases in between. The germline gives CDR1 SGHAT, CDR2 FQDESV (reference sequence). The CDR3 contains 15 residues. This chain's CDR3 is CASTPLASSSYEQYF. The CDR3 DNA follows: TGTGCCAGCACCCCACTAGCCTCCAGCTCCTACGAGCAGTACTTC.

This chain links TRBV5-6 with TRBJ2-7, with D perhaps matching TRBD2 (6 bases). The V end lost 4 bases, the J end lost 3 bases, and 23 bases lay between the germline ends. CDR3 length: 17 residues. Germline values: CDR1 SGHDT, CDR2 YYEEEE. CDR3 in amino acids: CASSRFTGVEADYEQYF. The CDR3 nucleotides are TGTGCCAGCAGCCGTTTTACGGGAGTAGAGGCGGACTACGAGCAGTACTTC. Using reference TRBV5-6 and TRBJ2-7 for the parts outside the CDR3, the full variable domain is DAGVTQSPTHLIKTRGQQVTLRCSPKSGHDTVSWYQQALGQGPQFIFQYYEEEERQRGNFPDRFSGHQFPNYSSELNVNALLLGDSALYLCASSRFTGVEADYEQYFGPGTRLTVT.

This clone occurred a few times. V usage is TRBV4-1 and J usage is TRBJ2-2; 8 bases line up with TRBD1. CDR1 is MGHRA, CDR2 YSYEKL, per germline. This CDR3 has 17 residues. V was clipped by 0 bases and J by 1 base; unmatched bases: 4. The DNA of the CDR3 is TGCGCCAGCAGCCAAGATGCGGGACAGGTGAACACCGGGGAGCTGTTTTTT. Its translation is CASSQDAGQVNTGELFF.

This clone is a singleton in its sample. Written as DNA, the CDR3 is TGTGCCAGCAGCTTAACTCTAGCGGGCCCCAACAATGAGCAGTTCTTC. It yields the protein CASSLTLAGPNNEQFF. This sequence joins TRBV7-2 and TRBJ2-1; 8 bases are a match to TRBD2. Germline CDR1 is SGHTA and CDR2 is FQGNSA. Trimming cost V 2 bases and J 5 bases; bases outside gene matches: 8. The CDR3 has 16 residues.

The gene calls are TRBV11-2 and TRBJ1-5; possible D gene TRBD1, 6 bases. This CDR3 is 14 amino acids long. Germline-derived CDR1 and CDR2 are SGHAT and FQNNGV. V lost 0 bases and J 7 bases, leaving 10 bases between the germline ends. This CDR3 reads CASSLDLQGQPQHF. The CDR3 coding sequence is TGTGCCAGCAGCTTAGATCTCCAGGGGCAGCCCCAGCATTTT. Variable domain in full (rest from reference TRBV11-2 and TRBJ1-5): EAGVAQSPRYKIIEKRQSVAFWCNPISGHATLYWYQQILGQGPKLLIQFQNNGVVDDSQLPKDRFSAERLKGVDSTLKIQPAKLEDSAVYLCASSLDLQGQPQHFGDGTRLSIL.

The chain carries TRBV4-1 and TRBJ2-7; the D gene is possibly TRBD2 (5 bases). CDR1 and CDR2 from the germline V gene are MGHRA and YSYEKL. Trimming shortened V by 4 bases and J by 4 bases, and 17 bases separated the two germline ends. CDR3 length equals 15 residues. The CDR3 DNA sequence: TGCGCCAGCAGCCTCCAAGACTTGGAGGCTTACGAGCAGTACTTC. It is translated as CASSLQDLEAYEQYF.

V gene TRBV6-5 combines with J gene TRBJ1-1; the D gene is possibly TRBD1 (5 bases). Trimming removed 6 bases from V and 4 bases from J, with 9 bases in between. The CDR3 is 12 residues long. CDR1 MNHEY and CDR2 SVGAGI come from the germline V gene. The CDR3 loop is CASSRGGTEAFF. CDR3 nucleotides: TGTGCCAGCAGCCGCGGGGGCACTGAAGCTTTCTTT.

V gene TRBV30 combines with J gene TRBJ1-1, with 7 nucleotides matching TRBD1. Germline CDR1 reads GTSNPN; CDR2 reads SVGIG (reference sequence). This CDR3 is 16 amino acids long. The J segment lost 10 bases and the V segment lost 0 bases, leaving 17 bases of the junction unmatched. The CDR3 nucleotides read TGTGCCTGGAGTGTAATCTTTCCACGGACAGGCGCCCCAGCTTTCTTT. It is translated as CAWSVIFPRTGAPAFF.

The gene calls are TRBV12-3 or TRBV12-4 and TRBJ1-2, with TRBD1 as a possible D gene (6 bases). V was shortened by 6 bases and J by 8 bases, with 13 bases between the two germline ends. The CDR3 covers 12 residues. The CDR3 region is CASSLSTGGYTF. CDR3 DNA sequence: TGTGCCAGCAGCCTTTCGACAGGAGGCTACACCTTC.

The chain recombines TRBV9 with TRBJ1-1, with D hard to call. V was clipped by 0 bases and J by 5 bases, with 8 bases between them. The CDR3 consists of 13 residues. Germline V CDR1 and CDR2: SGDLS, YYNGEE. The CDR3 DNA is TGTGCCAGCAGCGTAGGAGGAAGTACTGAAGCTTTCTTT. This codes for CASSVGGSTEAFF.

This chain uses TRBV7-3 with TRBJ2-2; tentative D call: TRBD1 (6 bases). CDR1 SGHTA and CDR2 FQGTGA come from the germline V gene. Trimming removed 4 bases from V and 5 bases from J, with 17 bases in between. CDR3 length equals 16 residues. As DNA, the CDR3 is TGTGCCAGCAGCTCCCTGGCAGGGGTGAGAACCGGGGAGCTGTTTTTT. This encodes CASSSLAGVRTGELFF.

The chain combines TRBV5-4 with TRBJ2-7, with 11 positions matching TRBD1. CDR3 length: 16 residues. The V gene end was trimmed by 4 bases and the J gene end by 0 bases; junction bases not matched to a gene: 6. Germline V gives CDR1 SGHNT, CDR2 YYREEE (reference sequence). The CDR3 bases are TGTGCCAGCAGCGGCGGGACAGGGGGTGACTCCTACGAGCAGTACTTC. It translates to CASSGGTGGDSYEQYF.

The chain combines TRBV19 with TRBJ1-2, with D unclear. Trimming pared 10 bases from V and 8 bases from J, leaving 20 bases between. Germline V lookup: CDR1 LNHDA, CDR2 SQIVND (reference sequence). The CDR3 length is 13 residues. CDR3 amino acids: CATSERGVGGYTF. CDR3 DNA sequence: TGTGCCACCTCCGAGCGGGGAGTAGGGGGCTACACCTTC. Combining the CDR3 with reference TRBV19 and TRBJ1-2 gives the whole variable domain DGGITQSPKYLFRKEGQNVTLSCEQNLNHDAMYWYRQDPGQGLRLIYYSQIVNDFQKGDIAEGYSVSREKKESFPLTVTSAQKNPTAFYLCATSERGVGGYTFGSGTRLTVV.

This chain joins TRBV19 and TRBJ2-5, with 10 bases lining up with TRBD2. J gave up 1 base and V 4 bases, and 3 bases lay outside the gene matches. Germline V gene lookup returns CDR1 LNHDA and CDR2 SQIVND (reference sequence). CDR3 length equals 15 residues. The CDR3 DNA reads TGTGCCAGTAGTAAAGCTAGCGGGAGCCAAGAGACCCAGTACTTC. This sequence encodes CASSKASGSQETQYF.

V is TRBV6-6 and J is TRBJ2-2; TRBD2 matches 8 bases. V lost 6 bases and J lost 0; bases outside the gene matches: 15. CDR3 length: 19 residues. The germline V gene encodes CDR1 MNHNY and CDR2 SVGAGI (reference sequence). The CDR3 DNA reads as TGTGCCAGCAGCTCTCGGGGGGCTAGCGGGTACGCGAACACCGGGGAGCTGTTTTTT. Its translation: CASSSRGASGYANTGELFF.

This rearrangement joins TRBV10-3 to TRBJ1-5, with D perhaps matching TRBD1 (6 bases). Trimming removed 4 bases at V and 5 bases at J, with 12 bases between. This CDR3 spans 14 amino acids. Germline V gene sequence: CDR1 ENHRY, CDR2 SYGVKD. Written as DNA, the CDR3 is TGTGCCATCAGTGTGGTAGGGGGAGATCAGCCCCAGCATTTT. Protein sequence: CAISVVGGDQPQHF.

The chain has TRBV4-1 and TRBJ2-7; 11 positions agree with TRBD2. After removal of 2 bases from V and 2 bases from J, the junction contained 2 bases not matched to a gene. This CDR3 has 15 amino acids. Germline V gives CDR1 MGHRA, CDR2 YSYEKL. The CDR3 is CASSQPLAGAYEQYF. The CDR3 bases are TGCGCCAGCAGCCAACCACTAGCGGGGGCCTACGAGCAGTACTTC.

This clone was seen a few times. The chain couples TRBV5-1 to TRBJ2-1, with 10 bases aligning to TRBD2. Germline V lookup: CDR1 SGHRS, CDR2 YFSETQ. The CDR3 runs to 15 residues. J was trimmed by 7 bases and V by 4 bases; bases with no gene match: 8. In DNA, the CDR3 is TGCGCCAGCAGCCTCCGGACTAGCGGAGCGAATGAGCAGTTCTTC. This sequence encodes CASSLRTSGANEQFF.

The rearrangement joins TRBV20-1 to TRBJ2-7, with D possibly TRBD1 on 5 matching bases. The V gene lost 4 bases and the J gene lost 6 bases, with 10 bases spanning the gap. CDR3 size: 11 residues. The germline V gene encodes CDR1 DFQATT and CDR2 SNEGSKA (reference sequence). The CDR3 DNA follows: TGCAGTGCTAAGGGGATCTCCGAGCAGTACTTC. It encodes CSAKGISEQYF.

V is TRBV4-3 and J is TRBJ2-7, with TRBD1 matching 8 bases. The V gene's germline CDR1 is LGHNA and CDR2 YSLEER. V shed 5 bases, J shed 4 bases, and the junction held 19 bases outside the gene matches. This CDR3 comprises 18 residues. The CDR3 here is CASSSRRGGDRRVYEQYF. CDR3 DNA sequence: TGCGCCAGCAGCTCACGACGAGGAGGGGACAGGCGTGTTTACGAGCAGTACTTC.

The J gene is TRBJ2-3, the V gene TRBV29-1, with 8 bases that match TRBD1. J lost 0 bases, V lost 3 bases, and 5 bases had no gene match. This CDR3 spans 15 amino acids. CDR1 is SQVTM and CDR2 is ANQGSEA in the germline V gene. The CDR3 here is CSVDPTGASTDTQYF. For the CDR3, the DNA is TGCAGCGTTGACCCGACAGGGGCGAGCACAGATACGCAGTATTTT.

The chain recombines TRBV29-1 with TRBJ1-1; TRBD1 might be the D (5 bases). Germline V gene lookup returns CDR1 SQVTM and CDR2 ANQGSEA. V was clipped by 4 bases and J by 4 bases, with 19 bases between them. The CDR3 spans 15 residues. The CDR3 is CSVVFRSRVGTEAFF. The CDR3 bases are TGCAGCGTTGTGTTTCGGAGCAGGGTGGGCACTGAAGCTTTCTTT.

DNA of the CDR3: TGTGCCTGGAGTATCGGACAACCCACAGTCTACGAGCAGTACTTC. Translating gives CAWSIGQPTVYEQYF. The chain employs TRBV30 and TRBJ2-7, with D possibly being TRBD1 (5 bases). The V end was cut by 2 bases, the J end by 3 bases, with 17 bases between. CDR1 is GTSNPN, CDR2 SVGIG, per germline (reference sequence). The CDR3 is 15 residues long.

This clone showed up just a few times. The chain uses TRBV6-5 and TRBJ1-6; D is perhaps TRBD1 (6 bases). CDR1 and CDR2 (germline): MNHEY, SVGAGI. The length of the CDR3 is 14 residues. The germline V and J ends were trimmed by 2 bases and 5 bases, with 7 bases remaining between them. The CDR3 reads CASSYGQHNSPLHF. For the CDR3, the DNA is TGTGCCAGCAGTTACGGACAGCATAATTCACCCCTCCACTTT.